The 23 T cell receptor beta chains listed next were all sequenced from one sample in a study of metastatic and nonmetastatic thyroid tumors. TCRdb re-called the PCR reads with MiXCR. The profile shows under 25,000 clones, over 25% of them singletons. No treatment had been given to any patient before thyroid surgery. The sample consisted of blood. The origin of the receptors is a female donor with papillary thyroid cancer or a benign thyroid nodule (not recorded which). Some clones in this sample may be carry-over from other donors' samples.

For this clone: Possible read error: a much larger clone is one base away. The same CDR3 is also encoded by other DNA sequences in this sample. The chain has TRBV5-4 and TRBJ1-4; unclear D gene. The length of the CDR3 is 11 residues. From germline, CDR1 is SGHNT and CDR2 YYREEE (reference sequence). In DNA form, the CDR3 reads TGTGCTAGCAGCTTGGACGGGGAACTGTTTTTT. Translated, it gives CASSLDGELFF.

About this clone itself: Germline is not matched at one junction end, which may reflect a read error. The CDR3 nucleotides read TGTGCCAGCAGTTACCAAAACAATAAGCCCCGGCATTTT. The encoded protein is CASSYQNNKPRHF. This rearrangement joins TRBV6-5 to TRBJ1-5; D is uncertain. CDR3 length equals 13 residues. Germline CDR1 is MNHEY and CDR2 is SVGAGI.

This clone was recorded at least ten times. The chain combines TRBV12-3 or TRBV12-4 with TRBJ2-2; the match to TRBD2 covers 14 bases. The CDR3 extends over 15 amino acids. After removal of 5 bases from V and 8 bases from J, the junction contained 4 bases not matched to a gene. CDR3 in DNA: TGTGCCAGCAGTCCGGGACTAGCGGGAGTTGGGGAGCTGTTTTTT. Its protein is CASSPGLAGVGELFF.

This clone was observed at least ten times. This rearrangement joins TRBV6-1 to TRBJ2-3, with D possibly matching TRBD1 (5 bases). This CDR3 comprises 16 residues. Germline V gene sequence: CDR1 MNHNS, CDR2 SASEGT. The germline V and J ends were trimmed by 6 bases and 4 bases, with 20 bases remaining between them. The CDR3 loop is CASRPPGGHPADTQYF. In nucleotides, the CDR3 is TGTGCCAGCAGGCCCCCAGGTGGACATCCCGCAGATACGCAGTATTTT.

Points on this clone: A much larger clonotype is one base distant, so this may be a read error. The identical CDR3 is also encoded by other nucleotide sequences in the sample. The CDR3 protein is CASSVGDPYQETQYF. CDR3 in DNA: TGTGCCAGCAGCGTCGGAGACCCTTACCAAGAGACCCAGTACTTC. The V call is TRBV9, the J call TRBJ2-5; unclear D gene. V lost 2 bases and J 0 bases, leaving 11 bases between the germline ends. Germline V CDR1 and CDR2: SGDLS, YYNGEE. The CDR3 length is 15 residues.

The V call is TRBV6-1, the J call TRBJ2-7; 9 bases line up with TRBD2. The CDR3 has 15 residues. V lost 2 bases, J lost 3 bases, and 5 bases stayed unmatched. CDR1 MNHNS and CDR2 SASEGT come from the germline V gene. The CDR3: CASSEISGSIYEQYF. The CDR3 coding sequence is TGTGCCAGCAGTGAAATTAGCGGGAGTATCTACGAGCAGTACTTC.

V gene TRBV6-1 combines with J gene TRBJ1-1; D is ambiguous. CDR1 and CDR2 (germline): MNHNS, SASEGT. The CDR3 sequence is 15 residues long. V lost 7 bases, J lost 3 bases, and 18 bases lay in between. CDR3 nucleotide sequence: TGTGCCAGCATGATCGGGGTAAGAGGTCACACTGAAGCTTTCTTT. This gives the protein CASMIGVRGHTEAFF.

This clone was detected many times. The chain couples TRBV6-1 to TRBJ2-7; D may correspond to TRBD1 or TRBD2 (5 bases each). The germline V gene has CDR1 MNHNS and CDR2 SASEGT. The ends were cut back, 5 bases at V and 0 bases at J, with 14 bases in the middle. CDR3 size: 15 residues. The CDR3: CASSPPRDRSYEQYF. The CDR3 DNA is TGTGCCAGCAGTCCACCCCGGGACCGCTCCTACGAGCAGTACTTC.

This chain links TRBV12-5 with TRBJ2-5; D might be TRBD2 (5 bases). The V end lost 1 base, the J end lost 4 bases, and 7 bases lay between the germline ends. The CDR3 extends over 13 amino acids. CDR1 is LGHNT and CDR2 is FRNRAP in the germline V gene. The CDR3 reads CASGLDLAETQYF. DNA for the CDR3: TGTGCTAGTGGTTTGGATCTAGCAGAGACCCAGTACTTC.

The chain combines TRBV28 with TRBJ1-1, with a weak D call TRBD1 (5 bases). The CDR3 contains 16 residues. CDR1 MDHEN and CDR2 SYDVKM come from the germline V gene. Trimming pared 2 bases from V and 1 base from J, leaving 14 bases between. Written as DNA, the CDR3 is TGTGCCAGCAGTTTACACCCGATGACAGCGAACACTGAAGCTTTCTTT. Translation gives CASSLHPMTANTEAFF.

This clone was observed a few times. The chain couples TRBV6-4 to TRBJ1-1; the D gene is possibly TRBD1 (6 bases). The CDR3 totals 15 residues. Germline V gives CDR1 MRHNA, CDR2 SNTAGT. V lost 5 bases, J lost 5 bases, and 18 bases lay in between. CDR3 loop: CASSTRRGGGTEAFF. Written as DNA, the CDR3 is TGTGCCAGCAGTACTCGAAGGGGAGGGGGAACTGAAGCTTTCTTT.

This clone was seen a handful of times. J is TRBJ2-5 and V is TRBV5-8; no definite D call. Per germline, CDR1 SGHTS and CDR2 YDEGEE. The CDR3 runs to 15 residues. With 2 bases removed from V and 0 bases from J, the gap between germline ends came to 11 bases. CDR3 nucleotide sequence: TGTGCCAGCAGCTTAAGGCAGGCGAACCAAGAGACCCAGTACTTC. Its protein product is CASSLRQANQETQYF.

This clone was recorded at least ten times. The sample carries other DNA sequences with the same CDR3. The chain couples TRBV12-3 or TRBV12-4 to TRBJ2-3, with 14 bases that match TRBD2. The CDR3 length is 18 residues. With V trimmed by 2 bases and J by 3 bases, 7 bases remained unmatched. CDR3 in DNA: TGTGCCAGCAGTTTATATGGGACTAGCGGGAGTAAGACAGATACGCAGTATTTT. As protein: CASSLYGTSGSKTDTQYF.

In its sample, this clone was seen a few times. This chain links TRBV20-1 with TRBJ1-2; TRBD1 matches at 8 bases. The V gene's germline CDR1 is DFQATT and CDR2 SNEGSKA (reference sequence). The CDR3 covers 15 residues. V trimming: 0 bases; J trimming: 2 bases; junction bases outside the gene matches: 5. In DNA, the CDR3 is TGCAGTGCTAGAGATCTGACAGGGGAAAACTATGGCTACACCTTC. Protein: CSARDLTGENYGYTF.

This clone is termed medium-sized. The V gene is TRBV11-2, the J gene TRBJ2-7; D remains ambiguous. The CDR3 runs to 15 residues. CDR1 is SGHAT and CDR2 is FQNNGV in the germline V gene. The ends were cut back, 2 bases at V and 3 bases at J, with 14 bases in the middle. The CDR3 loop is CASSLNGDSLYEQYF. The CDR3 DNA sequence: TGTGCCAGCAGCTTAAACGGAGACTCACTCTACGAGCAGTACTTC.

The chain is built from TRBV12-5 and TRBJ2-2; D uncertain. The CDR3 covers 12 residues. Germline values: CDR1 LGHNT, CDR2 FRNRAP. The V end was cut by 2 bases, the J end by 6 bases, with 4 bases between. CDR3 in DNA: TGTGCTAGTGGTTTGTCCCCCGGGGAGCTGTTTTTT. Amino acid sequence: CASGLSPGELFF.

Concerning this clone itself: One junction end disagrees with the germline gene, perhaps due to a read error. The chain combines TRBV12-5 with TRBJ1-5; 12 bases are a match to TRBD1. CDR1 is LGHNT and CDR2 is FRNRAP in the germline V gene. This CDR3 region has 16 residues. The CDR3 here is CASGKGTGGNNQPQNF. The CDR3 DNA is TGTGCTAGTGGCAAAGGGACAGGGGGCAACAATCAGCCCCAGAATTTT.

This clone has at least ten counts. Here the CDR3 reads CAWSVVMSRGTEAFF. The CDR3 DNA is TGTGCCTGGAGTGTAGTTATGTCGAGGGGCACTGAAGCTTTCTTT. The rearrangement joins TRBV30 to TRBJ1-1, with D perhaps matching TRBD1 (5 bases). Germline assignment: CDR1 GTSNPN and CDR2 SVGIG (reference sequence). V lost 0 bases and J 4 bases, leaving 15 bases between the germline ends. There are 15 residues in the CDR3.

The chain combines TRBV7-9 with TRBJ2-5, with D possibly being TRBD2 (5 bases). The V end lost 7 bases, the J end lost 4 bases, and 13 bases lay between the germline ends. From germline, CDR1 is SEHNR and CDR2 FQNEAQ (reference sequence). The CDR3 spans 13 residues. The CDR3, as DNA: TGTGCCAGCATCAAAACTAGGTCAGAGACCCAGTACTTC. Amino acids: CASIKTRSETQYF.

In this sample, this clone turned up many times. Other DNA variants within this sample encode the same CDR3. The V gene is TRBV9, the J gene TRBJ1-4, with TRBD1 as a possible D gene (5 bases). Germline CDR1 and CDR2: SGDLS and YYNGEE. V was shortened by 4 bases and J by 4 bases, with 14 bases between the two germline ends. CDR3 length equals 15 residues. The CDR3 coding sequence is TGTGCCAGCAGCCCGGGGGGATTGAATAATGAAAAACTGTTTTTT. Its protein product is CASSPGGLNNEKLFF.

This chain uses TRBV3-1 with TRBJ2-7; the D is unclear. The CDR3 is 15 residues long. Trimming left V 0 bases short and J 1 base short, with 10 bases between. CDR1 is LGHDT, CDR2 YNNKEL, per germline (reference sequence). The CDR3: CASSQEDSYSYEQYF. CDR3 nucleotides: TGTGCCAGCAGCCAAGAGGATAGTTATTCCTACGAGCAGTACTTC.

This clone has a handful of counts. This chain connects TRBV6-6 to TRBJ2-1; D gene unclear. Trimming pared 0 bases from V and 8 bases from J, leaving 8 bases between. The germline V gene encodes CDR1 MNHNY and CDR2 SVGAGI (reference sequence). This CDR3 is 13 amino acids long. CDR3 sequence: CASSYSFGYEQFF. The CDR3 region has the DNA TGTGCCAGCAGTTACTCGTTTGGGTATGAGCAGTTCTTC.

This clone rates as medium-sized. V is TRBV10-3 and J is TRBJ2-7; a weak D match, TRBD1 (6 bases). CDR3 length: 15 amino acids. Germline assignment: CDR1 ENHRY and CDR2 SYGVKD. With 2 bases removed from V and 5 bases from J, the gap between germline ends came to 16 bases. The chain's CDR3 is CAISEGAGAPNEQYF. CDR3 sequence (DNA): TGTGCCATCAGTGAGGGGGCAGGGGCGCCGAACGAGCAGTACTTC.